This TCR beta chain was sequenced for a study of Graves' ophthalmopathy and Graves' hyperthyroidism. CDR1 is MNHEY, CDR2 SVGAGI, per germline. This CDR3 is 17 amino acids long. Trimming took 4 bases from V and 3 from J; bases not matched to a gene: 15. The authors isolated PBMCs from 9.5 to 10 ml of fresh peripheral blood. In this sample, this clonotype turned up many times. No antigen is known for it. RNA transcripts were the template, and TCR beta CDR3 regions were amplified from them. Second-round multiplex PCR came after a first-round RT-PCR that employed HTBI primers. Via MiXCR, TCRdb re-called the multiplex PCR reads, giving one row per CDR3 protein. The sample holds hundreds of thousands of distinct CDR3 sequences, 22% seen once. Study-wide points: Researchers report that a 13-signature model separated ophthalmopathy from stable hyperthyroidism, posting almost 90% sensitivity and about 80% specificity.

Sequencing used peripheral blood. This clonotype was sampled from a woman aged 18-30 years with stable Graves' hyperthyroidism. Some clones in this sample may be carry-over from other donors' samples. The rearrangement links TRBV6-5 to TRBJ2-7; 7 positions agree with TRBD2. The CDR3 here is CASSSELQRGGSYEQYF. CDR3 DNA: TGTGCCAGCAGTTCGGAGCTCCAGCGGGGTGGGAGCTACGAGCAGTACTTC.